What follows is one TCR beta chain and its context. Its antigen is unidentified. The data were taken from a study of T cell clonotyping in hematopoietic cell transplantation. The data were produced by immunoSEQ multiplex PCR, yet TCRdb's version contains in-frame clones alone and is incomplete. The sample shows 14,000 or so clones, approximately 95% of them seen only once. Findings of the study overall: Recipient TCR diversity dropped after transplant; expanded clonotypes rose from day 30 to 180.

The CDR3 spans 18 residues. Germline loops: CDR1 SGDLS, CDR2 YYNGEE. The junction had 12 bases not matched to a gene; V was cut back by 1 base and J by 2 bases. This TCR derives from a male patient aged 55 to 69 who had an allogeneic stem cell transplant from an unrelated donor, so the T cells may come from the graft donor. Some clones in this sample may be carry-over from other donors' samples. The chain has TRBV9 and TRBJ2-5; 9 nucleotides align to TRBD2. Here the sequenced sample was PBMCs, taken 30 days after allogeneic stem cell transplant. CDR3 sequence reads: CASSVSSVAGGDQETQYF. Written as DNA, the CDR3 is TGTGCCAGCAGCGTAAGCTCGGTGGCGGGAGGGGATCAAGAGACCCAGTACTTC.